This note documents a single TCR beta chain sequence. This study enrolled people aged about 18 to 95 from about two dozen US geographic areas. Recovered participants had two consecutive negative NP/OP PCR tests, healthcare professional clearance, or symptom resolution. Profiled with immunoSEQ multiplex PCR; TCRdb holds only in-frame clones, not every one. The sample yields approximately 150,000 clones, approximately 87% seen once. This record belongs to a study of blood T cell repertoires in COVID-19. The overall study: Some COVID-19 samples were acute and others convalescent; all came from the United States, Italy and Spain. Sample material is recorded as cDNA or gDNA derived from T cells, B-cell-depleted T cells, or PBMCs.

The CDR3 runs 17 residues. V lost 4 bases to trimming and J lost 4 bases; unmatched junction nucleotides: 9. Germline CDR1 is KGHDR and CDR2 is SFDVKD. The chain carries TRBV24-1 and TRBJ2-3; 11 bases are a match to TRBD2. This TCR was recovered from a man aged 60 to 75 who had recovered from COVID-19. The sequenced sample consisted of PBMCs or T cells enriched from blood (not recorded which). The CDR3 here is CATSDSLAGVRADTQYF. The CDR3 nucleotides are TGTGCCACCAGTGACTCACTAGCGGGAGTACGGGCAGATACGCAGTATTTT.